The next 20 T cell receptor beta chains were all read from a single sample in a study of control samples from healthy donors and cancer patients. Assay used: immunoSEQ multiplex PCR; TCRdb lists only in-frame clones, some missing. Of 160,000 or so clones listed, less than 95% are singletons. The sample comprised PBMCs. The receptors shown here come from a man aged 60-69 years with colorectal cancer.

This chain joins TRBV11-3 and TRBJ2-3, with D possibly TRBD1 on 7 matching bases. The germline V gene encodes CDR1 SGHNT and CDR2 YENEEA. This CDR3 comprises 15 residues. V was clipped by 5 bases and J by 5 bases, with 17 bases between them. Here the CDR3 reads CASSPGGGVIDTQYF. In DNA, the CDR3 is TGTGCCAGCAGCCCCGGAGGGGGCGTTATAGATACGCAGTATTTT.

V gene TRBV28 combines with J gene TRBJ1-5; no firm D call. The V end lost 4 bases, the J end lost 5 bases, and 21 bases lay between the germline ends. Per the germline V gene, CDR1 is MDHEN and CDR2 is SYDVKM. This CDR3 spans 17 amino acids. CDR3 sequence reads: CASSSLRRYSFDQPQHF. The CDR3 DNA follows: TGTGCCAGCAGTTCCCTCAGACGGTATAGCTTCGATCAGCCCCAGCATTTT.

The rearrangement joins TRBV14 to TRBJ2-5, with no clear D. The CDR3 length is 14 residues. CDR1 is SGHDN, CDR2 FVKESK, per germline. Trimming stripped 0 bases from V and 5 bases from J, with 10 bases between. The CDR3 spells CASSQDRLRETQYF. In nucleotides, the CDR3 is TGTGCCAGCAGCCAAGATAGACTTCGGGAGACCCAGTACTTC. Full variable domain (outside the CDR3, taken from reference TRBV14 and TRBJ2-5): EAGVTQFPSHSVIEKGQTVTLRCDPISGHDNLYWYRRVMGKEIKFLLHFVKESKQDESGMPNNRFLAERTGGTYSTLKVQPAELEDSGVYFCASSQDRLRETQYFGPGTRLLVL.

V usage is TRBV7-9 and J usage is TRBJ1-6; 12 nucleotides agree with TRBD1. J gave up 7 bases and V 5 bases, and 6 bases lay outside the gene matches. Per the germline V gene, CDR1 is SEHNR and CDR2 is FQNEAQ (reference sequence). This CDR3 spans 16 amino acids. CDR3 nucleotides: TGTGCCAGCAGCCCTGACGGGACAGGGGGCAATTCACCCCTCCACTTT. It specifies CASSPDGTGGNSPLHF.

The chain combines TRBV4-1 with TRBJ2-2; 14 bases align to TRBD2. The J segment lost 3 bases and the V segment lost 2 bases, leaving 8 bases of the junction unmatched. The CDR3 covers 19 residues. CDR1 is MGHRA, CDR2 YSYEKL, per germline. The DNA for the CDR3 is TGCGCCAGCAGCCAACCCCCCGGGACTAGCGGGGGCGACACCGGGGAGCTGTTTTTT. It encodes CASSQPPGTSGGDTGELFF.

The CDR3 bases are TGTGCCAGCAGCGTGGATCCGACATTCGGGGTTGAAAAACTGTTTTTT. As protein: CASSVDPTFGVEKLFF. This chain connects TRBV9 to TRBJ1-4; D remains unclear. The CDR3 is 16 amino acids. Germline CDR1 is SGDLS and CDR2 is YYNGEE. The V end was cut by 2 bases, the J end by 7 bases, with 18 bases between.

The chain joins TRBV10-1 to TRBJ1-2; the D is unclear. The CDR3 has 14 residues. The V gene's germline CDR1 is WNHNN and CDR2 SYGVQD (reference sequence). Deletions cut 3 bases from V and 0 bases from J, with 8 bases between. The CDR3 region is CASSESGTNYGYTF. The CDR3 region has the DNA TGCGCCAGCAGTGAATCGGGGACTAACTATGGCTACACCTTC.

The chain employs TRBV6-1 and TRBJ1-5; 7 bases fit TRBD1. V trimming: 3 bases; J trimming: 2 bases; junction bases outside the gene matches: 4. The CDR3 contains 15 residues. The V gene's germline CDR1 is MNHNS and CDR2 SASEGT. As DNA, the CDR3 is TGTGCCAGCAGTGACAGGGGGATTGGCAATCAGCCCCAGCATTTT. It specifies CASSDRGIGNQPQHF.

The V call is TRBV7-8, the J call TRBJ1-1; D might be TRBD1 (5 bases). From germline, CDR1 is SGHVS and CDR2 FQNEAQ. This CDR3 spans 12 amino acids. Trimming pared 5 bases from V and 9 bases from J, leaving 13 bases between. This CDR3 is CASSRIREQAFF. DNA for the CDR3: TGTGCCAGCAGCCGTATCAGGGAGCAAGCTTTCTTT.

The rearrangement joins TRBV2 to TRBJ1-1; D is uncertain. V lost 4 bases, J lost 2 bases, and 11 bases lay in between. CDR1 SNHLY and CDR2 FYNNEI come from the germline V gene. The CDR3 runs 14 residues. CDR3 bases: TGTGCCAGCAGTGTCGGGAACAAAAACACTGAAGCTTTCTTT. Translated, it gives CASSVGNKNTEAFF.

V is TRBV6-2 or TRBV6-3 and J is TRBJ1-5; 11 positions agree with TRBD1. Germline values: CDR1 MNHEY, CDR2 SVGEGT. The CDR3 covers 13 residues. V lost 6 bases to trimming and J lost 14 bases; unmatched junction nucleotides: 9. The CDR3 sequence: CASSGTGGMVEHF. The CDR3 bases are TGTGCCAGCAGCGGGACAGGGGGTATGGTAGAGCATTTT.

V gene TRBV19 combines with J gene TRBJ1-1; TRBD1 aligns across 9 bases. The CDR3 extends over 15 amino acids. V dropped 6 bases and J dropped 1; count of bases not matched to a gene: 6. CDR1 is LNHDA and CDR2 is SQIVND in the germline V gene (reference sequence). This CDR3 reads CASRGQGSSNTEAFF. Written as DNA, the CDR3 is TGTGCCAGTAGGGGACAGGGTAGCTCGAACACTGAAGCTTTCTTT. The full variable domain, in which reference TRBV19 and TRBJ1-1 provide the parts outside the CDR3, is DGGITQSPKYLFRKEGQNVTLSCEQNLNHDAMYWYRQDPGQGLRLIYYSQIVNDFQKGDIAEGYSVSREKKESFPLTVTSAQKNPTAFYLCASRGQGSSNTEAFFGQGTRLTVV.

The chain is built from TRBV7-2 and TRBJ2-1, with 9 bases lining up with TRBD2. The CDR3 totals 17 residues. Germline CDR1 reads SGHTA; CDR2 reads FQGNSA. Trimming removed 3 bases from V and 0 bases from J; junction bases left unmatched: 6. The CDR3 DNA reads TGTGCCAGCAGCTTCGCTAGCGGGGCGAGCTCCTACAATGAGCAGTTCTTC. The encoded protein is CASSFASGASSYNEQFF.

The chain links TRBV15 to TRBJ2-7; 9 nucleotides line up with TRBD1. The CDR3 spans 13 residues. Losses at the gene ends were 8 bases for V and 3 bases for J; bases not matched to a gene: 5. CDR1 is LNHNV, CDR2 YYDKDF, per germline (reference sequence). The chain's CDR3 is CATSGTGNYEQYF. The CDR3 region has the DNA TGTGCCACCTCTGGGACAGGGAACTACGAGCAGTACTTC.

V and J are TRBV10-3 and TRBJ1-2, with 7 bases fitting TRBD1. V shed 6 bases, J shed 5 bases, and the junction held 6 bases outside the gene matches. Germline values: CDR1 ENHRY, CDR2 SYGVKD. The CDR3 covers 13 residues. The CDR3 sequence is CAISRDREYGYTF. Here the CDR3 DNA reads TGTGCCATCAGCAGGGACAGAGAATATGGCTACACCTTC.

The V gene is TRBV5-6, the J gene TRBJ2-7, with 7 bases aligning to TRBD2. With 5 bases clipped from V and 5 bases from J, the junction kept 16 bases outside the gene matches. CDR1 SGHDT and CDR2 YYEEEE come from the germline V gene. The CDR3 is 16 amino acids. DNA for the CDR3: TGTGCCAGCAGTCTTCGTCGGGAGGTGGGGCGCCACGAGCAGTACTTC. Residues: CASSLRREVGRHEQYF.

The chain employs TRBV28 and TRBJ1-4; TRBD1 agrees at 7 bases. The V and J ends lost 7 bases and 2 bases, in that order; junction bases with no gene match: 13. CDR1 MDHEN and CDR2 SYDVKM come from the germline V gene. The CDR3 has 17 amino acids. The CDR3 spells CASNSAGGRGTNEKLFF. In nucleotides, the CDR3 is TGTGCCAGCAATTCTGCAGGGGGGAGGGGGACTAATGAAAAACTGTTTTTT.

The CDR3 DNA follows: TGTGCCAGCAGCACGTCCCGGGACACCCTAAATAGCACTGAAGCTTTCTTT. Translated: CASSTSRDTLNSTEAFF. J is TRBJ1-1 and V is TRBV21-1; no check of the table's D call, TRBD1, against the DNA was made. TRBV21-1 is reported as a pseudogene. The CDR3 spans 17 residues.

The V gene is TRBV7-2, the J gene TRBJ2-7; D not certain. The ends were cut back, 1 base at V and 4 bases at J, with 11 bases in the middle. Germline V gives CDR1 SGHTA, CDR2 FQGNSA. This CDR3 has 14 residues. CDR3 DNA sequence: TGTGCCAGCAGCTTAGGCGGACGGCCTTACGAGCAGTACTTC. This encodes CASSLGGRPYEQYF.

V is TRBV7-7 and J is TRBJ2-3, with TRBD2 identical over 12 bases. J lost 2 bases, V lost 2 bases, and 8 bases had no gene match. The germline V gene has CDR1 SSHAT and CDR2 FNYEAQ (reference sequence). The CDR3 has 18 residues. CDR3 coding DNA: TGTGCCAGCAGCTTAAGCCCAACTAGCGGGGGGTCCACAGATACGCAGTATTTT. Its protein product is CASSLSPTSGGSTDTQYF.